The table lists the clone carrying this T cell receptor beta chain with a few counts. This sample is drawn from a study of identical twins. V was cut by 2 bases and J by 1 base, with 11 bases left in between. Germline CDR1 is MDHEN and CDR2 is SYDVKM. This CDR3 has 15 amino acids. Template switching, a step in the protocol, added a universal primer site, and cDNA carried unique molecular identifiers. TCRdb passed the 5' RACE reads through MiXCR, listing each CDR3 protein once. The repertoire includes hundreds of thousands of distinct CDR3 sequences, 5.5% to 7% of them detected once, and under 4% sits in the top ten. The data were also submitted as part of a second study, on yellow fever vaccine responses in identical twins.

V usage is TRBV28 and J usage is TRBJ2-5; weak D call: TRBD2 (5 bases). This TCR was recovered from a woman younger than 35 in good health. The specimen sequenced was memory (CD45RO+) T cells sorted from blood. Here the CDR3 reads CASSLPGSGQETQYF. The CDR3 DNA follows: TGTGCCAGCAGTTTACCGGGGTCAGGCCAAGAGACCCAGTACTTC.